The clone carrying this TCR beta chain was seen just once. Its antigen is still unknown. Stated treatment: roughly 10-day PBMC culture with coronavirus spike peptide pools or control peptides (ViraFEST assay). Once cultured around nine days, CD4+ T cells underwent isolation by negative selection. The Oncomine TCR Beta short-read assay was applied to DNA of cultured CD4+ T cells. MiXCR was run by TCRdb on the PCR reads, yielding one entry per CDR3 protein. The sample has about 15,000 distinct CDR3 sequences; approximately 70% are singletons. Germline trimming cut 6 bases from V and 6 bases from J; bases unmatched to any gene: 8. The CDR3 is made up of 15 amino acids. The germline V gene encodes CDR1 MGHDK and CDR2 SYGVNS. These data belong to a study of vaccination and CD4 T cells after COVID-19.

This clonotype originated in a human donor who had recovered from COVID-19. The sequencing input was CD4+ T cells from blood, cultured in vitro. The rearrangement links TRBV25-1 to TRBJ2-2, with 9 nucleotides matching TRBD1. As DNA, the CDR3 is TGTGCCAGCAGACCGGACAGGGGAGGGTCCGGGGAGCTGTTTTTT. Protein: CASRPDRGGSGELFF.